The following is a T cell receptor (beta chain) sequence with its context. Its antigen has not been determined. No base-level quality is on record; no much larger clone is a single base apart. In the paper's terms, the time point label means: newly diagnosed GD, antithyroid drugs for less than 3 months. For both TCR sequencing and RNA sequencing, RNA was extracted from PBMCs using TRIzol. The diagnosis of Graves' disease was made according to American Thyroid Association guidelines. Patients for the study were recruited at an endocrinology department in Xi'an, China. From each patient, 7.5 to 10 milliliters of peripheral blood was collected into an EDTA anticoagulant tube. PBMCs were isolated by Ficoll Paque Plus density gradient separation without further T cell sorting. An Agilent 2100 Bioanalyzer and agarose gel were used to check RNA quality, while a NanoDrop 2000 measured RNA concentration. The method was multiplex PCR. The run used an Illumina HiSeq 4000. To build TCR beta libraries, CDR3 regions were amplified by Arm-PCR using iRepertoire HTBI primers. Before sequencing, the PCR products went through gel purification. The paper's processing steps were these. Across samples, 60 to 75 TRBV and 15 or so TRBJ segments were identified and used for gene usage analysis of CDR3 amino acid clonotypes. Filtered high-quality paired reads were merged into contigs using COPE and FqMerger. Contigs were aligned with BLAST to IMGT TRBV, TRBD and TRBJ reference genes, and CDR3 was defined per IMGT. Clonotypes above 0.1% frequency were classified as highly expanded clones. Shannon entropy was used to measure repertoire diversity, and the Gini coefficient was used to measure V-J evenness. A clonotype was considered public if more than one individual shared it. TCRdb handled the public reads itself, with Q25 trimming in fastp and clone calling in MiXCR, and kept productive beta chains. For every CDR3 protein sequence, its rows merge into one entry that carries the most common genes and DNA. The V and J calls here are based on TCRdb, not the publication. This sample is represented by roughly 380,000 distinct CDR3 sequences; roughly 15% of them were singletons. The ten largest clones represent about 24% of the sample.

This sample was included in a study of regulatory T cells in long-lasting Graves disease (dated by TCRdb to the early 2020s). With respect to the entire study: In the newly diagnosed Graves' disease group, patients had been taking antithyroid drugs for less than 3 months. This study used TCR sequencing and RNA sequencing of peripheral blood to compare persistent Graves' disease patients against newly diagnosed Graves' disease patients. The study was conducted in China and was registered as a clinical trial. TCR sequencing covered 13 persistent and some 20 newly diagnosed Graves' disease patients, 33 samples in total.

Counted from cysteine to phenylalanine, this CDR3 has 14 amino acids. The kept DNA is CDR3 alone, 42 bases in frame from the first base. CDR1 SGHVS and CDR2 FNYEAQ were looked up in the germline V gene. Trimming at the junction amounts to 1 base on V and 9 bases on J, and the germline ends lie 10 bases apart. Overall study results and their limits: Preferential use of TRBV28, TRBJ1-2 and TRBJ2-5 was observed in persistent disease, whereas TRBV20-1 and TRBJ2-1 were favored in newly diagnosed disease. Compared with newly diagnosed patients, persistent Graves' disease patients had lower TCR Shannon entropy and fewer highly expanded clones, which suggests clonal expansion. Peripheral blood alone was examined, since thyroid tissue, which constituted the primary lesion, could not be accessed. Patients with persistent disease shared more public clonotypes (about 2,900) than newly diagnosed patients did (more than 900). The authors noted that the small sample size was a limitation that may lower accuracy. Sequencing and analysis were restricted to the TCR beta chain.

This receptor was taken from a female donor with Graves disease. The rearranged segments are TRBV7-6 and TRBJ1-6; the D gene is possibly TRBD1, with 5 bases matching. The sequencing here drew on peripheral blood mononuclear cells (PBMCs), taken at new diagnosis, from a patient treated with antithyroid drugs. The base sequence is TGTGCCAGCAGCTTAGACAGGACACCTTCACCCCTCCACTTT. It translates to CASSLDRTPSPLHF.